One and the same sample provided the 8 T cell receptor beta chains below, sequenced in a study of CD8+ T cells in alopecia areata. Investigators isolated RNA and reverse transcribed it into cDNA to act as the sequencing template. Here immunoSEQ multiplex PCR was the method, and the copy in TCRdb shows in-frame clones only, minus some. The top ten hold 0.48% of the sample, which has about 210,000 clones, less than 45% seen once. This sample's treatment: oral pan-JAK inhibitor, 5-10 mg twice daily. This specimen was CD4+ T cells sorted from blood, taken at approximately week 34, from a patient treated with tofacitinib. The receptors were sampled from a human donor with alopecia areata.

The chain has TRBV19 and TRBJ2-5; perhaps TRBD2 as D (6 bases). The germline gives CDR1 LNHDA, CDR2 SQIVND (reference sequence). Trimming cost V 2 bases and J 4 bases, with 11 bases left between them. The CDR3 runs to 14 residues. The CDR3: CASSISGSRETQYF. The CDR3 DNA sequence: TGTGCCAGTAGTATATCCGGGAGTCGAGAGACCCAGTACTTC.

This chain joins TRBV5-4 and TRBJ2-5; 9 nucleotides agree with TRBD2. This CDR3 region has 16 residues. V was pared by 0 bases and J by 2 bases, with 5 bases of the junction left unmatched. Germline V CDR1 and CDR2: SGHNT, YYREEE (reference sequence). In DNA, the CDR3 is TGTGCCAGCAGCTTGGGGAGCGGGGGGCTACAAGAGACCCAGTACTTC. Translating gives CASSLGSGGLQETQYF.

This chain joins TRBV6-1 and TRBJ1-5; D ambiguous. Germline CDR1 and CDR2: MNHNS and SASEGT. The CDR3 runs 13 residues. The V gene lost 2 bases and the J gene lost 7 bases, with 9 bases spanning the gap. The CDR3 reads CASSERWEQPQHF. The CDR3 DNA is TGTGCCAGCAGTGAAAGGTGGGAACAGCCCCAGCATTTT.

The chain carries TRBV5-1 and TRBJ1-6; D is undetermined. V dropped 0 bases and J dropped 9 bases, with 13 bases sitting between them. From germline, CDR1 is SGHRS and CDR2 YFSETQ. The CDR3 is made up of 15 amino acids. The CDR3 nucleotides read TGCGCCAGCAGCTTGGAATCGGCGCGAGGTTCACCCCTCCACTTT. It codes for CASSLESARGSPLHF. The full variable domain, its missing parts supplied by reference TRBV5-1 and TRBJ1-6, is KAGVTQTPRYLIKTRGQQVTLSCSPISGHRSVSWYQQTPGQGLQFLFEYFSETQRNKGNFPGRFSGRQFSNSRSEMNVSTLELGDSALYLCASSLESARGSPLHFGNGTRLTVT.

This clone was detected a few times. V and J are TRBV5-1 and TRBJ2-4; D is perhaps TRBD1 (5 bases). The CDR3 extends over 15 amino acids. Germline CDR1 is SGHRS and CDR2 is YFSETQ. V lost 5 bases, J lost 2 bases, and 14 bases lay in between. The CDR3 DNA reads TGCGCCAGCAGGAAGGGGTTCGATTCCAAAAACATTCAGTACTTC. Translation gives CASRKGFDSKNIQYF.

This chain uses TRBV6-5 with TRBJ1-2; TRBD1 might be the D (5 bases). Per the germline V gene, CDR1 is MNHEY and CDR2 is SVGAGI. The CDR3 loop spans 12 amino acids. V lost 7 bases and J 5 bases, leaving 11 bases between the germline ends. DNA for the CDR3: TGTGCCAGCACAACGGCAGGGTATGGCTACACCTTC. Translated: CASTTAGYGYTF.

The V gene is TRBV15, the J gene TRBJ2-2, with 7 bases matching TRBD1. The CDR3 runs 17 residues. Germline CDR1 LNHNV, CDR2 YYDKDF (reference sequence). The junction had 7 bases not matched to a gene; V was cut back by 0 bases and J by 3 bases. The DNA for the CDR3 is TGTGCCACCAGCAGAGAAGGGCAGGGACAGTACACCGGGGAGCTGTTTTTT. Residues: CATSREGQGQYTGELFF.

The genes are TRBV30 and TRBJ1-6; 7 nucleotides align to TRBD1. Germline lookup yields CDR1 GTSNPN and CDR2 SVGIG (reference sequence). Unmatched junction bases numbered 6, after V lost 2 bases and J lost 8 bases. The CDR3 totals 14 residues. CDR3 sequence: CAWSPQGGYSPLHF. Written as DNA, the CDR3 is TGTGCCTGGAGTCCCCAGGGGGGCTATTCACCCCTCCACTTT.